This note documents a single T cell receptor (beta chain) sequence. The antigen is not known. The data originate from a study of a mutant IDH1 vaccine in newly diagnosed glioma. About the research overall: The therapy given earlier, which was standard therapy, consisted of radiotherapy, temozolomide, or both, and most of the patients received both.

Profiled with immunoSEQ multiplex PCR; TCRdb holds only in-frame clones, not every one. The repertoire holds over 50,000 clones, with around 81% as singletons. Specified time point: week 5, during vaccination. Every single dose of the vaccine, 300 ug of mutant IDH1 20-mer peptide, came with topical imiquimod. Astrocytomas found in donors were new, WHO grade 3 or 4, IDH1-mutant and ATRX-lost. Per germline, CDR1 ENHRY and CDR2 SYGVKD. The CDR3 extends over 13 amino acids. The ends were cut back, 4 bases at V and 1 base at J, with 7 bases in the middle. The specimen comprised PBMCs, sampled from a glioma patient whose treatment included an IDH1 peptide vaccine. The V call is TRBV10-3, the J call TRBJ1-1; unclear D gene. The clonotype originates from a man aged 30 to 39 with glioma. The CDR3 loop is CAISGWGNTEAFF. In DNA, the CDR3 is TGTGCCATCAGTGGTTGGGGGAACACTGAAGCTTTCTTT.